This is a list of T cell receptor beta chains from one sample in a study of cytotoxic CD8 clonotypes in ibrutinib-treated CLL. Sequencing was performed with immunoSEQ multiplex PCR; in TCRdb, only in-frame clones are kept and a portion is missing. The sample lists about 160,000 clones, approximately 80% occurring once. The sequences come from PBMCs, collected after 24 months of ibrutinib treatment. Every receptor here comes from a human donor with chronic lymphocytic leukemia. CDR3s include the opening cysteine and the closing phenylalanine or tryptophan. A D gene is named only where the DNA matches it firmly. The size entry is marked missing in some rows and otherwise reads once, few, many or a size class.

d_call | clone_size | j_call | v_call | cdr3_length | cdr3_aa | cdr3_nt
. | . | TRBJ2-7 | TRBV7-2 | 16 | CASSLLSGWAPYEQYF | TGTGCCAGCAGCTTACTAAGCGGGTGGGCCCCCTACGAGCAGTACTTC
. | . | TRBJ2-7 | TRBV29-1 | 15 | CSVAGAGSASYEQYF | TGCAGCGTCGCTGGGGCGGGGAGCGCATCCTACGAGCAGTACTTC
. | . | TRBJ2-2 | TRBV9 | 13 | CASNDRQTGELFF | TGTGCCAGCAACGACAGACAGACCGGGGAGCTGTTTTTT
. | once | TRBJ1-2 | TRBV5-8 | 13 | CASSRNRRGGYTF | TGTGCCAGCAGCAGAAACCGTCGGGGGGGCTACACCTTC
. | . | TRBJ1-2 | TRBV6-6 | 13 | CASRLGEDYGYTF | TGTGCCAGCCGGCTAGGGGAAGACTATGGCTACACCTTC
TRBD1 | . | TRBJ2-7 | TRBV6-4 | 14 | CASTRTGPTYEQYF | TGTGCCAGCACTAGGACAGGACCGACCTACGAGCAGTACTTC
. | . | TRBJ2-1 | TRBV7-6 | 13 | CASSSSTADEQFF | TGTGCCAGCAGCTCCTCGACCGCTGATGAGCAGTTCTTC
TRBD1 | . | TRBJ2-4 | TRBV30 | 14 | CAWSPRGQKNIQYF | TGTGCCTGGAGCCCTCGGGGACAGAAAAACATTCAGTACTTC
. | . | TRBJ2-2 | TRBV12-5 | 12 | CASGRDTGELFF | TGTGCTAGTGGCAGGGACACCGGGGAGCTGTTTTTT
TRBD1 | many | TRBJ1-4 | TRBV5-4 | 16 | CASSLDPTGGVEKLFF | TGTGCCAGCAGCTTGGATCCGACAGGGGGCGTTGAAAAACTGTTTTTT
. | once | TRBJ1-2 | TRBV19 | 15 | CASSIGQGPSYGYTF | TGTGCCAGTAGTATAGGCCAAGGGCCATCTTATGGCTACACCTTC
TRBD2 | . | TRBJ2-7 | TRBV4-1 | 16 | CASSQDVVAGYYEQYF | TGCGCCAGCAGCCAAGATGTGGTAGCGGGGTATTACGAGCAGTACTTC
. | . | TRBJ2-7 | TRBV5-1 | 11 | CASSNLGTSYF | TGCGCCAGCTCCAATTTGGGGACTTCGTACTTC
TRBD1 | once | TRBJ1-4 | TRBV11-2 | 14 | CASSLSGTDEKLFF | TGTGCCAGCAGCTTGAGCGGGACAGATGAAAAACTGTTTTTT
. | . | TRBJ2-7 | TRBV5-1 | 15 | CASSWTGAPGYEQYF | TGCGCCAGCAGCTGGACGGGGGCGCCTGGCTACGAGCAGTACTTC
TRBD1 | . | TRBJ1-5 | TRBV29-1 | 14 | CSVSPGQGNQPQHF | TGCAGCGTAAGCCCGGGACAGGGAAATCAGCCCCAGCATTTT
TRBD1 | once | TRBJ2-7 | TRBV18 | 14 | CASSPRTGSYEQYF | TGTGCCAGCTCACCCCGGACAGGCTCCTACGAGCAGTACTTC
. | . | TRBJ2-1 | TRBV11-2 | 14 | CASSGRDSNNEQFF | TGTGCCAGCAGCGGCCGGGACTCGAACAATGAGCAGTTCTTC
. | . | TRBJ1-5 | TRBV12-5 | 15 | CASATGSLSNQPQHF | TGTGCTAGTGCCACAGGGTCCCTTAGCAATCAGCCCCAGCATTTT
. | . | TRBJ2-7 | TRBV10-3 | 13 | CAIRQQGTYEQYF | TGTGCCATCCGCCAACAGGGAACCTACGAGCAGTACTTC
TRBD2 | few | TRBJ2-7 | TRBV7-8 | 13 | CASSLGGASGIFF | TGTGCCAGCAGCTTAGGAGGGGCTAGCGGGATATTCTTC
. | . | TRBJ1-5 | TRBV6-6 | 15 | CASSYKPDSNQPQHF | TGTGCCAGCAGTTACAAGCCCGATAGCAATCAGCCCCAGCATTTT
TRBD1 | once | TRBJ1-6 | TRBV11-2 | 18 | CASSLGRDRLHYNSPLHF | TGTGCCAGCAGCTTAGGTCGGGACAGACTGCACTATAATTCACCCCTCCACTTT
. | . | TRBJ2-5 | TRBV2 | 13 | CASSDSHQETQYF | TGTGCCAGCAGTGATTCCCACCAAGAGACCCAGTACTTC
. | . | TRBJ1-2 | TRBV6-1 | 14 | CASSFQGTNYGYTF | TGTGCCAGCAGTTTTCAGGGTACCAACTATGGCTACACCTTC
. | few | TRBJ1-2 | TRBV4-1 | 14 | CASSQDQGPYGYTF | TGCGCCAGCAGCCAAGATCAGGGGCCCTATGGCTACACCTTC
. | . | TRBJ1-4 | TRBV2 | 14 | CASSEARANEKLFF | TGTGCCAGCAGTGAAGCGAGGGCTAATGAAAAACTGTTTTTT
TRBD1 | . | TRBJ2-5 | TRBV7-9 | 14 | CASSGQGQGETQYF | TGTGCCAGCAGCGGACAGGGCCAAGGGGAGACCCAGTACTTC
. | . | TRBJ1-3 | TRBV7-9 | 16 | CASSLGVSLSGNTIYF | TGTGCCAGCAGCTTAGGAGTTTCCCTCTCCGGAAACACCATATATTTT
TRBD2 | . | TRBJ2-7 | TRBV7-2 | 15 | CASSLEAGGDYEQYF | TGTGCCAGCAGCTTAGAGGCGGGAGGCGACTACGAGCAGTACTTC
. | few | TRBJ2-2 | TRBV11-2 | 12 | CASGSYTGELFF | TGTGCCAGCGGGAGTTACACCGGGGAGCTGTTTTTT
TRBD2 | . | TRBJ2-3 | TRBV6-5 | 15 | CASRLSAGGPDTQYF | TGTGCCAGCAGATTATCAGCGGGAGGGCCAGATACGCAGTATTTT